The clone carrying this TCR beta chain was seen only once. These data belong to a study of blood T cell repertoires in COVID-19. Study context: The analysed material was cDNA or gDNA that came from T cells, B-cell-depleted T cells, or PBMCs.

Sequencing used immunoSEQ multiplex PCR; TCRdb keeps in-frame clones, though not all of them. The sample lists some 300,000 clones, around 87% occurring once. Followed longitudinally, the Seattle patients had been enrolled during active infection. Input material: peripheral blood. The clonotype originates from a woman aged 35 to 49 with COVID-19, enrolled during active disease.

The CDR3 reads CASSYALRRRDRNIQYF. As DNA, the CDR3 is TGTGCCAGCAGTTATGCCCTTAGGAGGCGGGATAGGAACATTCAGTACTTC. This rearrangement joins TRBV6-2 or TRBV6-3 to TRBJ2-4, with TRBD2 as a possible D gene (6 bases). In germline, CDR1 is MNHEY, CDR2 SVGEGT. This CDR3 region has 17 residues. V was trimmed by 3 bases and J by 7 bases, leaving 22 bases between them.